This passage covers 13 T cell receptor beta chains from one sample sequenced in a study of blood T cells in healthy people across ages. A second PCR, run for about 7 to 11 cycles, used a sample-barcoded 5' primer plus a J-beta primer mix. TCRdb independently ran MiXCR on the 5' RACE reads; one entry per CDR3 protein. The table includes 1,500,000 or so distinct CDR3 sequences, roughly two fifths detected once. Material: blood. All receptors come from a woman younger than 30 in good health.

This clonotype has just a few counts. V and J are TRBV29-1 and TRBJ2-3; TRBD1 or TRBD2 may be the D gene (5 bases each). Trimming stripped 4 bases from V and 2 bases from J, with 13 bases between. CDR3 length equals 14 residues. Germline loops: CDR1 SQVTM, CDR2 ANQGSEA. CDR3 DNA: TGCAGCGTTGTAGGGGACCGGTTCACAGATACGCAGTATTTT. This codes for CSVVGDRFTDTQYF.

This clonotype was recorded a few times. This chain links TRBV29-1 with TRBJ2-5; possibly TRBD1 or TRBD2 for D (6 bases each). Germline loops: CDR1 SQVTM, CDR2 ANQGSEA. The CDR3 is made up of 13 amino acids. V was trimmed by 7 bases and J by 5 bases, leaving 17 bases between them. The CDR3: CSAETGRGETQYF. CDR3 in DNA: TGCAGCGCCGAGACAGGACGGGGGGAGACCCAGTACTTC.

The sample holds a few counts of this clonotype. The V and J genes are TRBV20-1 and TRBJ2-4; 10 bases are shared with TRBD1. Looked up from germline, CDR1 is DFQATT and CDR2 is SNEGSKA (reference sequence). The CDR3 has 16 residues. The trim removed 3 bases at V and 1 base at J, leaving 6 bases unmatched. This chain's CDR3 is CSASRQGARAKNIQYF. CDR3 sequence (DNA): TGCAGTGCTAGCAGACAGGGGGCAAGGGCCAAAAACATTCAGTACTTC.

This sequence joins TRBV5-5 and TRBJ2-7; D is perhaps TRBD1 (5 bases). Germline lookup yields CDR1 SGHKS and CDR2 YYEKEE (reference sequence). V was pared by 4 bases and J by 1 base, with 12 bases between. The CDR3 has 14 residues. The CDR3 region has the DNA TGTGCCAGCAGCGCGGACCAGGGTTCCTACGAGCAGTACTTC. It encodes CASSADQGSYEQYF.

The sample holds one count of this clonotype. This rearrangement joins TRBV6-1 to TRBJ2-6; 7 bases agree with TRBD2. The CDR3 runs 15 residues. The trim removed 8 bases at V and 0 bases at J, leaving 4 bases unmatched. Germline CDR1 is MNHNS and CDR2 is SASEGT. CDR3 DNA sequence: TGTGCCAGCTGGGGCGGGGGCTCTGGGGCCAACGTCCTGACTTTC. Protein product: CASWGGGSGANVLTF.

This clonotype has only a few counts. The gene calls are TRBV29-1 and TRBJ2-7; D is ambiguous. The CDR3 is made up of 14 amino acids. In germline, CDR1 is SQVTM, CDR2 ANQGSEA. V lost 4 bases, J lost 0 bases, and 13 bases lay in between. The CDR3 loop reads CSVVGSLSSYEQYF. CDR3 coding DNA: TGCAGCGTTGTGGGGTCACTGAGCTCCTACGAGCAGTACTTC.

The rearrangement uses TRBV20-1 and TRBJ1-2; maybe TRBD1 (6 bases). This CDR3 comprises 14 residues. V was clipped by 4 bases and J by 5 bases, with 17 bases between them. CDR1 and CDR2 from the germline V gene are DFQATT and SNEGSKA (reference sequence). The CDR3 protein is CSANPTGLLYGYTF. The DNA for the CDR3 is TGCAGTGCTAATCCGACAGGCCTCCTATATGGCTACACCTTC.

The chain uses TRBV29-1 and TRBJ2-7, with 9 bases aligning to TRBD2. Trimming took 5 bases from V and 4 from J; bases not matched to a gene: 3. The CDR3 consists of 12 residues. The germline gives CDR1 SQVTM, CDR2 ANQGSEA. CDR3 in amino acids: CSVISGGYEQYF. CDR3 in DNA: TGCAGCGTTATTAGCGGGGGTTACGAGCAGTACTTC.

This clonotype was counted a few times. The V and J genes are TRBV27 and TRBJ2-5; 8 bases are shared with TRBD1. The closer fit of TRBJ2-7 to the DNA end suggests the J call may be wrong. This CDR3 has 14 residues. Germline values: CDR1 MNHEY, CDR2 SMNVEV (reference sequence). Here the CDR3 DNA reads TGTGCCAGCAGGCCTGAGACAGGGGTTTCCGAGCAGTACTTC. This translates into CASRPETGVSEQYF.

Here the CDR3 reads CSVTGGGYTF. CDR3 nucleotide sequence: TGCAGTGTGACAGGGGGTGGCTACACCTTC. The chain recombines TRBV20-1 with TRBJ1-2, with TRBD1 identical over 9 bases. The CDR3 contains 10 residues. Germline CDR1 DFQATT, CDR2 SNEGSKA (reference sequence). V was pared by 7 bases and J by 7 bases, with 1 base of the junction left unmatched.

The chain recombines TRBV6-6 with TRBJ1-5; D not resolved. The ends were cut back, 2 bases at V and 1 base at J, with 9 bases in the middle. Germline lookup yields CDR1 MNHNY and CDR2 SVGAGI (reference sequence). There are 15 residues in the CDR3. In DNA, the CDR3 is TGTGCCAGCAGTTACCCCCTGGGGAGCAATCAGCCCCAGCATTTT. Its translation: CASSYPLGSNQPQHF.

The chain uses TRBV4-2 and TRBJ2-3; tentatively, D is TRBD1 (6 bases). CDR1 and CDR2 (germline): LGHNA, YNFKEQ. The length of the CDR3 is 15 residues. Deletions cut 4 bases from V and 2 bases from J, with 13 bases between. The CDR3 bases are TGTGCCAGCAGCCGGACGGGACATCTCACAGATACGCAGTATTTT. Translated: CASSRTGHLTDTQYF.

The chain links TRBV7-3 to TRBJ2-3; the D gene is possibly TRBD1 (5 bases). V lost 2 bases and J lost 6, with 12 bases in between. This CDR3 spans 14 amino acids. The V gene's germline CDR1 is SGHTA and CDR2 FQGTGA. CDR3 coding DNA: TGTGCCAGCAGCTTATACGGCAGGGCGGATACGCAGTATTTT. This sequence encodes CASSLYGRADTQYF. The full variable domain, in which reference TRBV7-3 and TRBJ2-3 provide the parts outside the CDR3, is GAGVSQTPSNKVTEKGKYVELRCDPISGHTALYWYRQSLGQGPEFLIYFQGTGAADDSGLPNDRFFAVRPEGSVSTLKIQRTERGDSAVYLCASSLYGRADTQYFGPGTRLTVL.